This TCR beta chain was sequenced for a study of vaccination effects on CD4 cells after COVID-19 (dated 2022 in TCRdb). For the wider study: Post-vaccine samples across the study were collected a median of 72 days after the second dose, with a range of 14 to 241. SARS-CoV-2 spike-specific CD4+ TCR repertoires from before and after mRNA vaccination were compared in COVID-19 convalescent patients and in infection-naive vaccine recipients. The full study included 9 to 10 COVID-19 convalescent patients and a handful of SARS-CoV-2-naive healthy vaccine recipients. Cultures from other donors in the study were sequenced using the Oncomine TCR Beta short-read assay on an Illumina iSeq 100.

In the ViraFEST assay, PBMC were stimulated with viral peptide pools, and antigen-specific CD4+ T cell clonotypes were then identified by expansion using TCR sequencing. After more than nine days of culture, CD4+ T cells were isolated with the EasySep CD4+ T cell isolation kit. Participants received two doses of either the BNT162b2 or the mRNA-1273 mRNA SARS-CoV-2 vaccine. Negative nucleocapsid antibody results before and after vaccination confirmed that the healthy vaccine recipients had no prior SARS-CoV-2 infection. Each well held fewer than 2.5 million PBMC cultured in IMDM containing about 5.5% human AB serum, roughly 9.6 IU/ml IL-2 and gentamicin, along with about 9.3 ug/ml peptides. Half of the culture medium was replaced with fresh IL-2-containing medium on days 3 and 7. Unless noted otherwise, every peptide stimulation condition was grown in triplicate wells. PBMC were separated from whole blood using Ficoll-Paque Plus gradient centrifugation and were then either cryopreserved at -140C or used fresh. The overlapping peptide pools covered the spike proteins of SARS-CoV-2 as well as those of the common cold coronaviruses HCoV-NL63, HCoV-OC43 and HCoV-229E. Genomic DNA was extracted from cultured CD4+ T cells with the QIAamp micro DNA kit.

Regarding this clone: This receptor's antigen is unknown. No per-base quality is available; no much larger clone lies one base away.

CDR1 and CDR2 were assigned from the germline V gene as SNHLY and FYNNEI. V and J are truncated by 7 bases and 0 bases respectively, leaving an intervening sequence of 10 bases. Taken from cysteine to phenylalanine, the CDR3 has 15 residues. Only CDR3 DNA is held: 45 bases, read in frame from base 1. Study-wide conclusions, independent of this receptor: In healthy vaccine recipients, vaccine-induced clones were almost all SARS-CoV-2 mono-reactive, with only 1 of 255 cross-reactive with common cold coronaviruses. The study was limited by a small number of convalescent patients and lacked early post-infection timepoints. Clones induced by infection and clones induced by vaccination both contracted markedly at late timepoints after vaccination, which fits with T cell responses waning over time.

The library was prepared using the immunoSEQ multiplex PCR assay. TCR beta CDR3 sequencing was performed on DNA from the cultured, isolated CD4+ T cells. In the original analysis: The analysis removed non-productive TCR sequences, trimmed reads to the CDR3 region, and retained only CDR3s that were 7 or more amino acids long. Antigen-specific clonotypes were identified with the MANAFEST web app by comparing expansion in peptide wells against reference cultures. To count as positive, a clone had to show expansion at FDR<0.05 compared with the reference and with all other wells, an odds ratio above 5, and a frequency above 0.1% in two replicate wells. Cross-reactive clonotypes were defined as significantly expanded in SARS-CoV-2 spike wells and in at least one common cold coronavirus spike condition. Levenshtein distance calculated with the stringdist R package was used to assess CDR3 similarity, and unrooted trees were constructed with ape in R 3.6.1. TCRdb retrieved this table from immuneACCESS and kept in-frame rearrangements only. Not all clones are present; in checked studies, unresolved V genes account for under half, and no reason is known for the remainder. V, J and clone size were drawn from that table, and D and trimming were deduced from the DNA. The sample includes 55,000 to 70,000 clones, with under 80% observed a single time. The ten largest clones represent approximately 0.9% of the sample.

In this chain, TRBV2 is recombined with TRBJ1-6; no D gene is confidently identified. This TCR was sampled from a human donor who received a COVID-19 vaccine. Specimen: CD4+ T cells from PBMCs cultured with HCoV-OC43 spike peptides, collected after COVID-19 vaccination. The cell subset or site label, as the study defines it: HCoV-OC43 spike overlapping peptide pool stimulation. This receptor has the CDR3 CASTVESSYNSPLHF. The DNA sequence reads TGTGCCAGCACGGTAGAAAGCTCCTATAATTCACCCCTCCACTTT.